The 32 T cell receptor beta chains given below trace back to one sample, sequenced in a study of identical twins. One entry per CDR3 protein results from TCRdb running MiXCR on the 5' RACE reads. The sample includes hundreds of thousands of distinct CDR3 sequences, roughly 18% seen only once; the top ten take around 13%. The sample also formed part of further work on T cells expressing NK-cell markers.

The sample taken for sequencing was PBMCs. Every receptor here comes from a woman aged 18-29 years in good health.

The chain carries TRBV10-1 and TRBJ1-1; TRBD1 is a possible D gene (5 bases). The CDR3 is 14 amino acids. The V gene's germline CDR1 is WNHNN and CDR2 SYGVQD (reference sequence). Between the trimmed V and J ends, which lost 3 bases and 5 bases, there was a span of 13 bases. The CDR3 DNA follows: TGCGCCAGCAGTGATGGGCAGGGTGGGACTGAAGCTTTCTTT. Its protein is CASSDGQGGTEAFF.

The CDR3 bases are TGTGCCAGCAGCCGAGGTCCGAGTGAAAAACTGTTTTTT. It specifies CASSRGPSEKLFF. The chain has TRBV12-3 or TRBV12-4 and TRBJ1-4; D is unclear. The CDR3 has 13 residues. The ends were cut back, 6 bases at V and 7 bases at J, with 12 bases in the middle.

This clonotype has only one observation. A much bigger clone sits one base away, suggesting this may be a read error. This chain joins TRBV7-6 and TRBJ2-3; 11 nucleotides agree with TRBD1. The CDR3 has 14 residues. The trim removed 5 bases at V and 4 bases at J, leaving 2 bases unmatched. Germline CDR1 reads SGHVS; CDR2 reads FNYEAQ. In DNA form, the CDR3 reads TGTGCCAGCAGCCGGACAGGGGGCTCAGATACGCAGTATTTT. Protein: CASSRTGGSDTQYF.

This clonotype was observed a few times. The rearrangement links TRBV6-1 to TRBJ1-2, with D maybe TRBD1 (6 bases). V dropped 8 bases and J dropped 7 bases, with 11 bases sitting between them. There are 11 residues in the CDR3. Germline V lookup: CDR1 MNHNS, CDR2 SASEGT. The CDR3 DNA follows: TGTGCCAGCGGACAGTCTTCTGGCTACACCTTC. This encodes CASGQSSGYTF.

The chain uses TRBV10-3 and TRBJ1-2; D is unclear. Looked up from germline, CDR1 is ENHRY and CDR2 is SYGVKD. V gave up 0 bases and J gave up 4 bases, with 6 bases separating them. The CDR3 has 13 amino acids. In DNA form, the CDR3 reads TGTGCCATCAGTGAGTCAACGGCCTATGGCTACACCTTC. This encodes CAISESTAYGYTF.

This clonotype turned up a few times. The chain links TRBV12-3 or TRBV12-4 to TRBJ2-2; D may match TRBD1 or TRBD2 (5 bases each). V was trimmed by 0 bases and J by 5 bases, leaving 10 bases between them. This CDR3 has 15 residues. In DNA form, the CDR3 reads TGTGCCAGCAGTTTAGCGGGGGTGGGGACCGGGGAGCTGTTTTTT. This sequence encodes CASSLAGVGTGELFF.

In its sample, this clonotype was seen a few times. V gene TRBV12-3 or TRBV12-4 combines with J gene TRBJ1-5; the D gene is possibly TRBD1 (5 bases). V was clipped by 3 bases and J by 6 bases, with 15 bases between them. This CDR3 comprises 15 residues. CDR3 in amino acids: CASSFSAGTLQPQHF. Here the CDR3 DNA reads TGTGCCAGCAGTTTCTCGGCCGGGACCCTTCAGCCCCAGCATTTT.

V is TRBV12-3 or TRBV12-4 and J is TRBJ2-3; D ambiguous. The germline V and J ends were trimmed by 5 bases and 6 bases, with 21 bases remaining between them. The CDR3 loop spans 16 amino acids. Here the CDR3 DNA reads TGTGCCAGCAGTATCGCCCTCTCTTTTAGGCAGGATACGCAGTATTTT. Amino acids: CASSIALSFRQDTQYF.

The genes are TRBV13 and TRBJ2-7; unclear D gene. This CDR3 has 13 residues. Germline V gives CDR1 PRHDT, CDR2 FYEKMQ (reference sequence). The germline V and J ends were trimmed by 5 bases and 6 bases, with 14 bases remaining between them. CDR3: CASSPRPIPEQYF. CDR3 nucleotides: TGTGCCAGCAGCCCCAGGCCCATACCCGAGCAGTACTTC.

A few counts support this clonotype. The CDR3 region has the DNA TGCGCCAGCAGCTTGTGGTCAGGTAGCAATCAGCCCCAGCATTTT. Protein product: CASSLWSGSNQPQHF. This chain joins TRBV5-1 and TRBJ1-5, with D uncertain. Germline CDR1 is SGHRS and CDR2 is YFSETQ. This CDR3 has 15 amino acids. The V and J ends lost 1 base and 0 bases respectively, with 8 bases between them.

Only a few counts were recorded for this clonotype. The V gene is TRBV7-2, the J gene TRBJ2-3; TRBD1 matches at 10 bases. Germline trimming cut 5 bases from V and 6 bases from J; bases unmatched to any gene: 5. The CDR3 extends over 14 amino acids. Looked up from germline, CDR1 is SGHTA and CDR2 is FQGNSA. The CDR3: CASSMTGGRDTQYF. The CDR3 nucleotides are TGTGCCAGCAGCATGACAGGGGGCAGGGATACGCAGTATTTT.

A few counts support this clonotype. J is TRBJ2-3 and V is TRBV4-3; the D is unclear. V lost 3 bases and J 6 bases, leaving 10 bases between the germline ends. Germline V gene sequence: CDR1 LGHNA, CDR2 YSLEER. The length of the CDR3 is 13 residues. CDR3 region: CASSQALSDTQYF. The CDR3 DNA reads TGCGCCAGCAGCCAGGCACTCAGCGATACGCAGTATTTT.

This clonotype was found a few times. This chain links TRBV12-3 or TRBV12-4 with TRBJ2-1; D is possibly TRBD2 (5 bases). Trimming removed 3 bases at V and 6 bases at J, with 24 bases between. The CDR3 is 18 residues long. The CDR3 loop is CASSFGNGPLSPGNEQFF. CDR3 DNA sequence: TGTGCCAGCAGTTTCGGGAACGGACCACTATCCCCTGGCAATGAGCAGTTCTTC.

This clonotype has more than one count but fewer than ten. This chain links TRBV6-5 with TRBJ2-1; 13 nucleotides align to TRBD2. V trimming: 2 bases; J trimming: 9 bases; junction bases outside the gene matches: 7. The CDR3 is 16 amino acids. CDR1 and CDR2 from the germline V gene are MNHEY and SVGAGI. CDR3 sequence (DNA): TGTGCCAGCAGTTACCCCAAGGGACTAGCGGGAAGTGAGCAGTTCTTC. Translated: CASSYPKGLAGSEQFF.

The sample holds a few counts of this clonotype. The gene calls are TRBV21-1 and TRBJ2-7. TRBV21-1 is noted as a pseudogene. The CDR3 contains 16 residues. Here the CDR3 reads CASSKADVGHSHEQYF. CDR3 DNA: TGTGCCAGCAGCAAAGCGGATGTGGGTCATTCGCACGAGCAGTACTTC.

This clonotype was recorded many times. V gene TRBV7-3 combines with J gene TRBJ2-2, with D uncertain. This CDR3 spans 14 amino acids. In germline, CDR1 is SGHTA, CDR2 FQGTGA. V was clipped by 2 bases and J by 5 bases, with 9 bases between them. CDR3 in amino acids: CASSLGLGTGELFF. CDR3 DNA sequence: TGTGCCAGCAGCTTAGGTCTAGGGACCGGGGAGCTGTTTTTT. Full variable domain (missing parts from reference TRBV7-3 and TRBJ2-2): GAGVSQTPSNKVTEKGKYVELRCDPISGHTALYWYRQSLGQGPEFLIYFQGTGAADDSGLPNDRFFAVRPEGSVSTLKIQRTERGDSAVYLCASSLGLGTGELFFGEGSRLTVL.

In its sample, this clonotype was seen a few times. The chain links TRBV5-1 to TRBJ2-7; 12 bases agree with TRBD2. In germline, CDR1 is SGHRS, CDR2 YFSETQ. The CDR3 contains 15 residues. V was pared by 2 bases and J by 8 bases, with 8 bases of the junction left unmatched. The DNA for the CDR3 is TGCGCCAGCAGCTTACGGACTAGCGGGGATTGGAAGCAGTACTTC. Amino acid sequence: CASSLRTSGDWKQYF.

In DNA form, the CDR3 reads TGTGCCTGGAGGGCTCGCTTGGGAGGGGAGCTGTTTTTT. It yields the protein CAWRARLGGELFF. V is TRBV30 and J is TRBJ2-2; D not certain. CDR3 size: 13 residues. CDR1 and CDR2 from the germline V gene are GTSNPN and SVGIG (reference sequence). Trimming stripped 3 bases from V and 8 bases from J, with 13 bases between.

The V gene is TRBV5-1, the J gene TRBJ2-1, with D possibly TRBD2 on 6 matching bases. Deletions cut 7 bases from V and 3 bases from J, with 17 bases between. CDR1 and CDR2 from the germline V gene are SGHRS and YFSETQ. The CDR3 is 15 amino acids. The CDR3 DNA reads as TGCGCCAGCTACGTACCGGGGGTGCACTACAATGAGCAGTTCTTC. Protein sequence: CASYVPGVHYNEQFF. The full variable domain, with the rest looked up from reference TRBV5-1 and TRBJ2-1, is KAGVTQTPRYLIKTRGQQVTLSCSPISGHRSVSWYQQTPGQGLQFLFEYFSETQRNKGNFPGRFSGRQFSNSRSEMNVSTLELGDSALYLCASYVPGVHYNEQFFGPGTRLTVL.

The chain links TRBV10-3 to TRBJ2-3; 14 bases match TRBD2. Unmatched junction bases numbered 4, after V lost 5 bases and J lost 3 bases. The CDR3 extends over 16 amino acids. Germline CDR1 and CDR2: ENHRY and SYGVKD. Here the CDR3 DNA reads TGTGCCATCAGTAGACTAGCGGGAGGGATAACAGATACGCAGTATTTT. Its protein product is CAISRLAGGITDTQYF.

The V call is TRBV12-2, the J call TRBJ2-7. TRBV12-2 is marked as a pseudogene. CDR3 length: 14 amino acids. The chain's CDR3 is CASRFGTISYEQYF. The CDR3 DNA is TGTGCAAGTCGCTTTGGTACGATATCCTACGAGCAGTACTTC.

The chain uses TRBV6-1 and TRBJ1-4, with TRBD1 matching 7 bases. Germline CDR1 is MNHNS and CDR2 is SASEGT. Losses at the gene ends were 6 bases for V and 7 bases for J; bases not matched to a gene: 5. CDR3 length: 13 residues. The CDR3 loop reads CASSRTGGEKLFF. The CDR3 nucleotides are TGTGCCAGCAGCAGGACAGGCGGTGAAAAACTGTTTTTT.

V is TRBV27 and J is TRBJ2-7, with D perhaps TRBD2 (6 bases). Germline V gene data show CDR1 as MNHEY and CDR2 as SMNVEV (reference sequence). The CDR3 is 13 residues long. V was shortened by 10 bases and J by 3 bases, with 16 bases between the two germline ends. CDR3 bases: TGTGCCACCTCTCCGGGACTTGTCTACGAGCAGTACTTC. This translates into CATSPGLVYEQYF.

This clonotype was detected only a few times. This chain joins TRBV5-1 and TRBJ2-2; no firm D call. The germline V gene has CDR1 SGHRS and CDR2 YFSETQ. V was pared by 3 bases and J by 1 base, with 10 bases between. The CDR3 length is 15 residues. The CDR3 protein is CASSSQDGNTGELFF. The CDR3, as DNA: TGCGCCAGCAGCTCGCAGGACGGGAACACCGGGGAGCTGTTTTTT.

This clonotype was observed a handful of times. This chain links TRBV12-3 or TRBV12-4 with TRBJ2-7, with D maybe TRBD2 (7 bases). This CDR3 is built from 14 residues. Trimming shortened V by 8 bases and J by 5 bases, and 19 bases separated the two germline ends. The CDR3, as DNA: TGTGCCAGCTCCCGGTCGGGGGGCGTCGACGAGCAGTACTTC. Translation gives CASSRSGGVDEQYF.

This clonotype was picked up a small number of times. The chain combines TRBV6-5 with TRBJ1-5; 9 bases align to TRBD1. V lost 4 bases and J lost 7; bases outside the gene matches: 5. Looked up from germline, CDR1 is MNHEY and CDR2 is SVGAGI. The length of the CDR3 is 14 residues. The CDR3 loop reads CASSLQGAEQPQHF. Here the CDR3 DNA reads TGTGCCAGCAGTTTACAGGGGGCAGAACAGCCCCAGCATTTT.

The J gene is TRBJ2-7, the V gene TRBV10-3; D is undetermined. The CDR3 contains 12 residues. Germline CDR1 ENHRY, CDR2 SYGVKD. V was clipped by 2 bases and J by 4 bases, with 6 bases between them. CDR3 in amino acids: CAISEASYEQYF. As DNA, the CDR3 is TGTGCCATCAGTGAGGCCTCGTACGAGCAGTACTTC.

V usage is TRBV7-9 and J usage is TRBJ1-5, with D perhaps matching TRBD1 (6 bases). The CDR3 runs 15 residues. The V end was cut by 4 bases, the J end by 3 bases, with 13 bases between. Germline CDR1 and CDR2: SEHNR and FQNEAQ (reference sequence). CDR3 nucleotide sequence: TGTGCCAGCAGCTCCGGGGGCGGGGACAATCAGCCCCAGCATTTT. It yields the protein CASSSGGGDNQPQHF.

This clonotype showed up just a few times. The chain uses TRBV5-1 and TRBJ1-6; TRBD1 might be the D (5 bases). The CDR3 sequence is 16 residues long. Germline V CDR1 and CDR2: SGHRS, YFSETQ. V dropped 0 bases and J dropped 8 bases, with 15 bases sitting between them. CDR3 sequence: CASSLAEQGLDSPLHF. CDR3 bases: TGCGCCAGCAGCTTGGCCGAGCAGGGTCTGGATTCACCCCTCCACTTT.

The CDR3 is CASSIQGNHYEQYF. The CDR3 coding sequence is TGTGCCAGCAGTATACAGGGGAATCACTACGAGCAGTACTTC. The chain employs TRBV6-5 and TRBJ2-7; 7 bases map to TRBD1. Germline CDR1 is MNHEY and CDR2 is SVGAGI. The V segment lost 5 bases and the J segment 3 bases; nucleotides outside the gene matches: 7. This CDR3 has 14 amino acids.

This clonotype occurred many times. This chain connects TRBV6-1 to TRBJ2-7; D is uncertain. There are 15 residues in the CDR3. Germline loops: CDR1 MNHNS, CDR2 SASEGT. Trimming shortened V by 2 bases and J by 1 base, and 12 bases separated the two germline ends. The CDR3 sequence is CASSETATGSYEQYF. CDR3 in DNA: TGTGCCAGCAGTGAAACAGCGACTGGATCCTACGAGCAGTACTTC.

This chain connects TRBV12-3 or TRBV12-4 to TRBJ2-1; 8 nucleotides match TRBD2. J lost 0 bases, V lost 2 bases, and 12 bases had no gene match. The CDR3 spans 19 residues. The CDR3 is CASSLTPLKRESSYNEQFF. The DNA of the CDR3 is TGTGCCAGCAGTTTAACCCCTCTCAAGCGGGAGAGCTCCTACAATGAGCAGTTCTTC.